This entry lists 15 T cell receptor beta chains sequenced from one sample in a study of blood T cell repertoires in COVID-19. The method was immunoSEQ multiplex PCR; TCRdb's version includes in-frame clones alone and lacks a portion of them. The table shows tens of thousands of clones, with approximately 82% occurring only once. What was sequenced was peripheral blood. The receptor set was obtained from an elderly man with active or convalescent COVID-19.

DNA of the CDR3: TGTGCCAGCAGTTACGACACTTACAATGAGCAGTTCTTC. It is translated as CASSYDTYNEQFF. V gene TRBV6-6 combines with J gene TRBJ2-1; D uncertain. CDR1 and CDR2 (germline): MNHNY, SVGAGI (reference sequence). V lost 2 bases, J lost 4 bases, and 6 bases lay in between. The CDR3 is made up of 13 amino acids.

CDR3 coding DNA: TGTGCCAGCAGCTTAGGGGACAGACTCCACTTT. This codes for CASSLGDRLHF. The chain uses TRBV11-2 and TRBJ1-6; 7 bases agree with TRBD1. The CDR3 contains 11 residues. Germline V gives CDR1 SGHAT, CDR2 FQNNGV. The V segment lost 1 base and the J segment 16 bases; nucleotides outside the gene matches: 1.

The J gene is TRBJ2-5, the V gene TRBV20-1; a possible D gene is TRBD2 (7 bases). This CDR3 is 13 amino acids long. Trimming shortened V by 3 bases and J by 3 bases, and 11 bases separated the two germline ends. Looked up from germline, CDR1 is DFQATT and CDR2 is SNEGSKA (reference sequence). The CDR3: CSASEGGEETQYF. DNA of the CDR3: TGCAGTGCTAGTGAAGGGGGGGAAGAGACCCAGTACTTC.

This clone turned up a few times. The chain uses TRBV7-2 and TRBJ1-4, with 7 bases aligning to TRBD1. J gave up 4 bases and V 5 bases, and 7 bases lay outside the gene matches. CDR3 length: 15 amino acids. Germline CDR1 is SGHTA and CDR2 is FQGNSA. CDR3 DNA: TGTGCCAGCAGCACCGGGACAGCAGATAATGAAAAACTGTTTTTT. The encoded protein is CASSTGTADNEKLFF.

This chain uses TRBV7-2 with TRBJ2-2; perhaps TRBD2 as D (5 bases). Per the germline V gene, CDR1 is SGHTA and CDR2 is FQGNSA. V was shortened by 2 bases and J by 0 bases, with 7 bases between the two germline ends. This CDR3 has 15 amino acids. The CDR3 reads CASSLQRTNTGELFF. CDR3 sequence (DNA): TGTGCCAGCAGCTTACAGCGGACGAACACCGGGGAGCTGTTTTTT.

The sample holds a few counts of this clone. This chain connects TRBV7-9 to TRBJ1-2; the D is unclear. Germline CDR1 is SEHNR and CDR2 is FQNEAQ (reference sequence). V was shortened by 1 base and J by 6 bases, with 12 bases between the two germline ends. The CDR3 length is 14 residues. In DNA form, the CDR3 reads TGTGCCAGCAGCTTAGGCGACGGGGTCGATGGCTACACCTTC. Its translation is CASSLGDGVDGYTF.

The chain employs TRBV5-4 and TRBJ2-7; 9 nucleotides align to TRBD1. V gave up 0 bases and J gave up 1 base; unmatched junction bases: 2. The V gene's germline CDR1 is SGHNT and CDR2 YYREEE (reference sequence). CDR3 length: 15 residues. The CDR3 region is CASSLAGTGSYEQYF. The CDR3 DNA sequence: TGTGCCAGCAGCTTGGCCGGGACAGGGTCCTACGAGCAGTACTTC. The full variable domain, its missing parts supplied by reference TRBV5-4 and TRBJ2-7, is ETGVTQSPTHLIKTRGQQVTLRCSSQSGHNTVSWYQQALGQGPQFIFQYYREEENGRGNFPPRFSGLQFPNYSSELNVNALELDDSALYLCASSLAGTGSYEQYFGPGTRLTVT.

V and J are TRBV7-6 and TRBJ2-7; 7 bases are a match to TRBD2. The germline gives CDR1 SGHVS, CDR2 FNYEAQ. This CDR3 spans 14 amino acids. J gave up 3 bases and V 4 bases, and 6 bases lay outside the gene matches. The DNA of the CDR3 is TGTGCCAGCAGCTACTTGCGGGGGAGCTACGAGCAGTACTTC. Residues: CASSYLRGSYEQYF.

The chain combines TRBV4-2 with TRBJ1-2; TRBD1 agrees at 12 bases. J lost 4 bases, V lost 3 bases, and 9 bases had no gene match. The CDR3 spans 17 residues. Per the germline V gene, CDR1 is LGHNA and CDR2 is YNFKEQ. The CDR3 DNA reads TGTGCCAGCAGCCAGCCGGGACAGGGGGCCATCAGCTATGGCTACACCTTC. Translation: CASSQPGQGAISYGYTF.

The V call is TRBV29-1, the J call TRBJ1-5; D unresolved. The CDR3 is 12 amino acids. V shed 4 bases and J shed 4 bases, with 8 bases lying between them. The germline V gene has CDR1 SQVTM and CDR2 ANQGSEA. The CDR3 sequence is CSVGNGNQPQHF. The CDR3 DNA sequence: TGCAGCGTTGGGAACGGGAATCAGCCCCAGCATTTT.

This rearrangement joins TRBV7-8 to TRBJ1-1, with D unclear. With 4 bases removed from V and 0 bases from J, the gap between germline ends came to 18 bases. This CDR3 spans 17 amino acids. Germline V CDR1 and CDR2: SGHVS, FQNEAQ. CDR3 sequence: CASSSRRPLFMNTEAFF. The DNA for the CDR3 is TGTGCCAGCAGCTCGCGCAGGCCTTTGTTCATGAACACTGAAGCTTTCTTT.

V usage is TRBV6-5 and J usage is TRBJ1-1, with D possibly being TRBD1 (6 bases). CDR1 and CDR2 (germline): MNHEY, SVGAGI. V dropped 5 bases and J dropped 4 bases, with 14 bases sitting between them. This CDR3 contains 14 residues. The chain's CDR3 is CASSTPGHGTEAFF. CDR3 sequence (DNA): TGTGCCAGCAGTACACCGGGACACGGCACTGAAGCTTTCTTT.

The chain has TRBV7-2 and TRBJ2-3; D possibly corresponds to TRBD2 (6 bases). Germline CDR1 is SGHTA and CDR2 is FQGNSA. CDR3 size: 14 residues. V shed 5 bases and J shed 0 bases, with 9 bases lying between them. The CDR3, as DNA: TGTGCCAGCAGCCTGGGACTGAGCACAGATACGCAGTATTTT. Protein product: CASSLGLSTDTQYF.

This chain joins TRBV5-1 and TRBJ2-7, with 12 bases matching TRBD2. After removal of 3 bases from V and 5 bases from J, the junction contained 9 bases not matched to a gene. This CDR3 is built from 16 residues. From germline, CDR1 is SGHRS and CDR2 YFSETQ. CDR3 loop: CASSSQTSGSPDEQYF. The CDR3 DNA reads as TGCGCCAGCAGCTCCCAGACTAGCGGGAGTCCGGACGAGCAGTACTTC.

CDR3 sequence reads: CASSQGTVATYGYTF. CDR3 nucleotide sequence: TGTGCCAGCAGCCAGGGGACGGTCGCCACCTATGGCTACACCTTC. The chain employs TRBV11-2 and TRBJ1-2; tentative D call: TRBD1 (6 bases). The V end was cut by 5 bases, the J end by 4 bases, with 17 bases between. The CDR3 is 15 amino acids. Looked up from germline, CDR1 is SGHAT and CDR2 is FQNNGV. The variable domain in full, with the rest retrieved from reference TRBV11-2 and TRBJ1-2, is EAGVAQSPRYKIIEKRQSVAFWCNPISGHATLYWYQQILGQGPKLLIQFQNNGVVDDSQLPKDRFSAERLKGVDSTLKIQPAKLEDSAVYLCASSQGTVATYGYTFGSGTRLTVV.